What follows is one T cell receptor beta chain and its context. Assay: immunoSEQ multiplex PCR; the TCRdb copy retains only in-frame clones and omits some. The data contain about 150,000 clones, about 86% of them singletons. The record originates from a study of blood T cell repertoires in COVID-19. Study-level information: Acute and convalescent COVID-19 specimens originated in the United States, Italy and Spain.

The V gene's germline CDR1 is SGHTA and CDR2 FQGNSA. The CDR3 has 19 residues. The ends lost 5 bases at V and 4 bases at J; junction bases unmatched: 15. Sequenced sample: peripheral blood. This chain uses TRBV7-2 with TRBJ2-6; 9 positions agree with TRBD1. The receptor's source is a man between 65 and 79 years old with active or convalescent COVID-19. CDR3 sequence: CASSTPGTGLPLGANVLTF. CDR3 DNA: TGTGCCAGCAGCACTCCCGGGACAGGGCTTCCTCTGGGGGCCAACGTCCTGACTTTC. Looking up the rest from reference TRBV7-2 and TRBJ2-6 gives the full variable domain: GAGVSQSPSNKVTEKGKDVELRCDPISGHTALYWYRQSLGQGLEFLIYFQGNSAPDKSGLPSDRFSAERTGGSVSTLTIQRTQQEDSAVYLCASSTPGTGLPLGANVLTFGAGSRLTVL.